This paragraph reports one TCR beta chain. As yet, its antigen is unknown. PCR was performed using 60 Vbeta and 13 Jbeta primers. Profiled with immunoSEQ multiplex PCR; TCRdb holds only in-frame clones, not every one. Of roughly 160,000 clones listed, around 85% are singletons. These data belong to a study of cytomegalovirus exposure and HLA in healthy donors. At the level of the study: There were about 85 million unique TCRs (from HLA-typed donors) in an early data release.

Findings and caveats of the study: In a later analysis, a genetic analysis reported fewer productive-TCR N-insertions in an Asian-associated ancestry cluster than the cohort average. Later analysis suggested most CMV-associated TCR beta chains were HLA-restricted. The study put roughly 160 TCR beta chains on its list as cytomegalovirus-associated.

This sequence originates from a boy aged 2 to 10 in good health and CMV-seronegative. The sample comprised PBMCs.

CDR3 nucleotide sequence: TGCGCCAGCAGCTTCAAGGGGGTCTCCTACGAGCAGTACTTC. Translating it yields CASSFKGVSYEQYF. V usage is TRBV5-1 and J usage is TRBJ2-7; possible D gene TRBD1, 6 bases. Trimming removed 2 bases at V and 0 bases at J, with 9 bases between. The CDR3 extends over 14 amino acids. Germline CDR1 is SGHRS and CDR2 is YFSETQ. Full variable domain (rest looked up from reference TRBV5-1 and TRBJ2-7): KAGVTQTPRYLIKTRGQQVTLSCSPISGHRSVSWYQQTPGQGLQFLFEYFSETQRNKGNFPGRFSGRQFSNSRSEMNVSTLELGDSALYLCASSFKGVSYEQYFGPGTRLTVT.